Listed below are T cell receptor beta chains from one sample, sequenced in a study of OX40 agonist ivuxolimab in advanced cancers. Profiled with immunoSEQ multiplex PCR; TCRdb holds only in-frame clones, not every one. Of around 91,000 clones detected, 89% appear once; the ten largest clones hold less than 0.2%. The specimen was CD4+ or CD8+ T cells sorted from blood, collected in a trial of the OX40 agonist ivuxolimab. The receptors were sampled from an adult with an advanced solid tumor such as melanoma, head and neck, liver or kidney cancer. CDR3s include the opening cysteine and the closing phenylalanine or tryptophan. Each record gives: J gene, D gene, clone size, V gene, CDR3 protein, CDR3 DNA. D genes are given only for firm matches. Rows give clone size only sometimes, using once, few, many, or a class for an expanded clone.

TRBJ2-1 | TRBD1 | once | TRBV2 | CASGRRDRGLNEQFF | TGTGCCAGCGGGAGAAGGGACAGGGGTCTAAATGAGCAGTTCTTC
TRBJ2-5 | . | . | TRBV7-9 | CASSSQETQYF | TGTGCCAGCAGCTCGCAAGAGACCCAGTACTTC
TRBJ1-2 | TRBD1 | . | TRBV5-1 | CASSFTGGYGYTF | TGCGCCAGCAGCTTTACAGGGGGCTATGGCTACACCTTC
TRBJ2-2 | TRBD1 | . | TRBV5-1 | CASSLGQGEGGELFF | TGCGCCAGCAGCCTAGGACAGGGGGAAGGCGGGGAGCTGTTTTTT
TRBJ2-2 | . | . | TRBV27 | CASSFQGLSGELFF | TGTGCCAGCAGTTTCCAGGGGTTGAGCGGGGAGCTGTTTTTT
TRBJ1-4 | TRBD1 | . | TRBV5-1 | CASGGPGTGSEKLFF | TGCGCCAGCGGGGGGCCGGGGACAGGGTCCGAAAAACTGTTTTTT
TRBJ1-5 | TRBD1 | . | TRBV4-2 | CASSQGDRGHDQPQHF | TGTGCCAGCAGCCAAGGGGACAGGGGGCACGATCAGCCCCAGCATTTT
TRBJ1-1 | . | . | TRBV2 | CASRAGENTEAFF | TGTGCCAGCAGAGCAGGCGAGAACACTGAAGCTTTCTTT
TRBJ2-3 | . | . | TRBV10-3 | CAASIAVSTDTQYF | TGTGCCGCATCAATTGCAGTTAGCACAGATACGCAGTATTTT
TRBJ1-2 | . | few | TRBV29-1 | CSVEDLGKSGYTF | TGCAGCGTTGAAGATCTAGGCAAGTCGGGCTACACCTTC
TRBJ2-7 | . | . | TRBV5-1 | CASSPGPDSYEQYF | TGCGCCAGCAGCCCGGGACCCGATAGCTACGAGCAGTACTTC
TRBJ2-7 | TRBD2 | . | TRBV27 | CASSLHATSGRYYEQYF | TGTGCCAGCAGTTTACACGCAACTAGCGGGAGGTACTACGAGCAGTACTTC
TRBJ2-3 | . | . | TRBV28 | CASSLVGDTQYF | TGTGCCAGCAGTTTAGTGGGAGATACGCAGTATTTT
TRBJ2-3 | . | once | TRBV20-1 | CSARPGDTQYF | TGCAGTGCTAGACCAGGGGATACGCAGTATTTT
TRBJ1-5 | TRBD1 | . | TRBV19 | CASSIDRTGANQPQHF | TGTGCCAGTAGTATAGATCGGACAGGGGCAAATCAGCCCCAGCATTTT
TRBJ2-4 | TRBD2 | . | TRBV4-1 | CASSPRQLAGGVIAKNIQYF | TGCGCCAGCAGCCCTCGGCAACTAGCGGGGGGTGTCATAGCCAAAAACATTCAGTACTTC
TRBJ2-7 | TRBD2 | . | TRBV6-5 | CASSYNPSGSSEQYF | TGTGCCAGCAGTTACAATCCTAGCGGGAGCTCCGAGCAGTACTTC
TRBJ1-1 | . | . | TRBV9 | CASSPRRGGNTEAFF | TGTGCCAGCAGCCCACGAAGGGGGGGGAACACTGAAGCTTTCTTT
TRBJ1-6 | . | few | TRBV9 | CASSGGSNSPLHF | TGTGCCAGCAGCGGGGGGAGTAATTCACCCCTCCACTTT
TRBJ1-1 | . | . | TRBV5-1 | CASSLLSENTEAFF | TGCGCCAGCAGCTTGCTGTCTGAGAACACTGAAGCTTTCTTT
TRBJ2-2 | . | . | TRBV19 | CASNIGGNTGELFF | TGTGCCAGTAACATTGGGGGAAACACCGGGGAGCTGTTTTTT
TRBJ1-5 | TRBD1 | . | TRBV28 | CASSPPGTGGLWSNQPQHF | TGTGCCAGCAGTCCCCCCGGGACAGGGGGCTTGTGGAGCAATCAGCCCCAGCATTTT
TRBJ2-3 | . | . | TRBV7-3 | CASSLRSATDTQYF | TGTGCCAGCAGCCTGAGGAGCGCCACAGATACGCAGTATTTT
TRBJ2-2 | . | . | TRBV9 | CASSGESRFELAGELFF | TGTGCCAGCAGCGGGGAGTCTAGGTTCGAGCTCGCCGGGGAGCTGTTTTTT
TRBJ2-1 | TRBD1 | . | TRBV10-3 | CAISGDRGQMEGNEQFF | TGTGCCATCAGTGGAGACAGGGGGCAAATGGAGGGCAATGAGCAGTTCTTC
TRBJ1-2 | TRBD1 | . | TRBV19 | CASSISAGGENYGYTF | TGTGCCAGTAGTATAAGTGCAGGGGGCGAGAACTATGGCTACACCTTC
TRBJ1-1 | TRBD1 | . | TRBV6-5 | CASTQHRTGRTEAFF | TGTGCCAGCACCCAACACCGGACAGGGAGGACTGAAGCTTTCTTT
TRBJ1-5 | TRBD1 | . | TRBV4-2 | CASSLGRGPNQPQHF | TGTGCCAGCAGCCTAGGCAGGGGGCCAAATCAGCCCCAGCATTTT
TRBJ1-5 | TRBD1 | . | TRBV18 | CASSPGQGGQPQHF | TGTGCCAGCTCACCGGGACAGGGTGGCCAGCCCCAGCATTTT
TRBJ1-1 | . | once | TRBV6-4 | CASRVALGTEAFF | TGTGCCAGCAGGGTGGCCCTTGGCACTGAAGCTTTCTTT
TRBJ2-3 | . | few | TRBV5-4 | CASSLGPPDTQYF | TGTGCCAGCAGCTTGGGACCGCCAGATACGCAGTATTTT
TRBJ2-2 | TRBD1 | . | TRBV2 | CASSPKQGAGELFF | TGTGCCAGCAGTCCTAAACAGGGGGCCGGGGAGCTGTTTTTT
TRBJ1-2 | TRBD1 | . | TRBV29-1 | CSVLKDRGGRGYTF | TGCAGCGTTCTGAAAGACAGGGGAGGACGAGGCTACACCTTC
TRBJ2-1 | . | . | TRBV18 | CASSGSGRNEQFF | TGTGCCAGCTCAGGATCAGGAAGGAATGAGCAGTTCTTC
TRBJ2-1 | TRBD2 | . | TRBV7-3 | CASSQGLAGGNEQFF | TGTGCCAGCAGCCAAGGACTAGCGGGGGGCAATGAGCAGTTCTTC
TRBJ1-4 | TRBD1 | . | TRBV19 | CASTPGQGAPREKLFF | TGTGCCAGTACCCCGGGACAGGGGGCGCCCCGGGAAAAACTGTTTTTT
TRBJ1-1 | . | once | TRBV18 | CASSPLTTNTEAFF | TGTGCCAGCTCACCACTTACAACCAACACTGAAGCTTTCTTT
TRBJ2-2 | . | . | TRBV21-1 | CASPKSSTGELFF | TGTGCCAGTCCTAAGTCAAGCACCGGGGAGCTGTTTTTT
TRBJ2-3 | TRBD1 | . | TRBV5-1 | CASSLVSRGPGTDTQYF | TGCGCCAGCAGCTTGGTATCCAGGGGGCCCGGCACAGATACGCAGTATTTT
TRBJ2-2 | TRBD1 | . | TRBV6-6 | CASRRRDRGGTGELFF | TGTGCCAGCAGGCGACGGGACAGGGGGGGCACCGGGGAGCTGTTTTTT
TRBJ2-5 | TRBD1 | . | TRBV7-9 | CASSADRGPETQYF | TGTGCCAGCAGCGCAGACAGGGGTCCGGAGACCCAGTACTTC
TRBJ2-1 | . | . | TRBV5-6 | CASSFFQASYNEQFF | TGTGCCAGCAGCTTCTTCCAAGCCTCCTACAATGAGCAGTTCTTC
TRBJ1-4 | . | . | TRBV5-4 | CASNDQSEKLFF | TGTGCCAGTAATGACCAGAGTGAAAAACTGTTTTTT
TRBJ2-7 | . | . | TRBV19 | CASSNPGQNAYEQYF | TGTGCCAGTAGTAATCCGGGCCAGAACGCCTACGAGCAGTACTTC
TRBJ1-4 | . | . | TRBV25-1 | CASSVEGRGEKLFF | TGTGCCAGCAGTGTAGAGGGTCGGGGCGAAAAACTGTTTTTT